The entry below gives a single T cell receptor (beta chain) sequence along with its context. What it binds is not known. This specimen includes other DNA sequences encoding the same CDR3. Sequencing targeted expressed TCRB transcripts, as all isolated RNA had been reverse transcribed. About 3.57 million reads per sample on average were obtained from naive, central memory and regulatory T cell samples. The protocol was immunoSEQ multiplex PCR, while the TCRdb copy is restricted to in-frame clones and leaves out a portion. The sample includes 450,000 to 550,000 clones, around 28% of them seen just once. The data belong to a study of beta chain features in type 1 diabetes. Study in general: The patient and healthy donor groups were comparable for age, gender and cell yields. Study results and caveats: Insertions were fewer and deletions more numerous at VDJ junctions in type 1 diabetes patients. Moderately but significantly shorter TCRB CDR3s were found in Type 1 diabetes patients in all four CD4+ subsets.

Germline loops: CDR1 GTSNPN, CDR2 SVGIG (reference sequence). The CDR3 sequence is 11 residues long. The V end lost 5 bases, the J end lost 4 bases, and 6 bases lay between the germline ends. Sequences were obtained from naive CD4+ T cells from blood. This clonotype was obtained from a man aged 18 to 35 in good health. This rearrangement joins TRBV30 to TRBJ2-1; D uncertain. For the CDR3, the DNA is TGTGCCTGGGGTTCTTACAATGAGCAGTTCTTC. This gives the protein CAWGSYNEQFF.